This T cell receptor beta chain was observed in a study of blood T cell repertoires in COVID-19. Study-level background: PBMCs, B-cell-depleted T cells, or T cells provided the cDNA or gDNA that made up the material.

Residents of about two dozen US areas, aged about 18 to 89 years, made up the participants. Categorization into cohorts depended on clinical history that participants reported. Per the original data handling: Reference gene primers were amplified, and this amplification served to estimate nucleated cell counts. The method was immunoSEQ multiplex PCR; TCRdb's version includes in-frame clones alone and lacks a portion of them. Clone size and the V and J calls come from that table; the DNA yielded D and trimming. The table includes fewer than 350,000 clones, around 89% detected once. The germline CDR1 and CDR2 sequences are SQVTM and ANQGSEA. This CDR3 contains 11 residues. V dropped 7 bases and J dropped 5 bases, with 11 bases sitting between them.

V is TRBV29-1 and J is TRBJ2-5, with D unresolved. The source material was PBMCs or T cells enriched from blood (not recorded which). This clonotype was sampled from a woman aged 18-35 years with acute COVID-19. The CDR3 DNA reads TGCAGCGCGGCCCCCCGGGAGACCCAGTACTTC. Translation: CSAAPRETQYF.